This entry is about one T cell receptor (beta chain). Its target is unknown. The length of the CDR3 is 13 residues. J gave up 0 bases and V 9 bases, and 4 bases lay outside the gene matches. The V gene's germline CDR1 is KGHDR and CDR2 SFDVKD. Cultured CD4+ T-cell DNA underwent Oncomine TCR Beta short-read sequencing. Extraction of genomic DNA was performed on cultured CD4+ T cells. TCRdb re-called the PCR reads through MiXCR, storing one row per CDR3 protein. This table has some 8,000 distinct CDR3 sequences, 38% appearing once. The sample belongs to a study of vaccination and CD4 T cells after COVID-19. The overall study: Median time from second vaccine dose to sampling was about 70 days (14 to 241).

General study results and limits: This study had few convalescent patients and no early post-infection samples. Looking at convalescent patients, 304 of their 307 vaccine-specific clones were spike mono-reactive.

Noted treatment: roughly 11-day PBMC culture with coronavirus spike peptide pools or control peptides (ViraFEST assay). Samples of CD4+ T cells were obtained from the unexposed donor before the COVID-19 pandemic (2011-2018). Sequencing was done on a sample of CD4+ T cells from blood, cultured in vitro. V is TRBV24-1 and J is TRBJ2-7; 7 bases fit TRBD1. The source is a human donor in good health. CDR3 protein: CATATGLSYEQYF. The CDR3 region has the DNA TGTGCCACCGCGACAGGGCTCTCCTACGAGCAGTACTTC.